This T cell receptor beta chain was captured in a study of blood T cell repertoires in COVID-19. V was trimmed by 6 bases and J by 3 bases, leaving 11 bases between them. CDR1 and CDR2 (germline): LGHNT, FRNRAP. CDR3 length: 13 amino acids. Generated by immunoSEQ multiplex PCR, the TCRdb table keeps only in-frame clones and is missing some. The sample consists of a few hundred thousand clones, around 90% of them appearing once. The clonotype was recovered from a man younger than 35 with active or convalescent COVID-19. The chain recombines TRBV12-5 with TRBJ1-1, with TRBD1 as a possible D gene (5 bases). Sample: peripheral blood. Written as DNA, the CDR3 is TGTGCTAGTGGGCTAACAGGCTACACTGAAGCTTTCTTT. Amino acids: CASGLTGYTEAFF.